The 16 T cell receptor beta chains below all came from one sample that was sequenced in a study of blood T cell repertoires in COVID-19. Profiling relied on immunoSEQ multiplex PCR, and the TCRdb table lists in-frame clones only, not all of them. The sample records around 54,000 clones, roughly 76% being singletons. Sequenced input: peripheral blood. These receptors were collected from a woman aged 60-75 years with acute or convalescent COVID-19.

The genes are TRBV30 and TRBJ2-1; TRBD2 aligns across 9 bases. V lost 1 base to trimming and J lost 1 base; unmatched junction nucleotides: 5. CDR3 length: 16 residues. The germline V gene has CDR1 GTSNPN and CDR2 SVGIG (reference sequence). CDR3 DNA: TGTGCCTGGAGTGCTTTTGCGGGAGGGTCCTACAATGAGCAGTTCTTC. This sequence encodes CAWSAFAGGSYNEQFF.

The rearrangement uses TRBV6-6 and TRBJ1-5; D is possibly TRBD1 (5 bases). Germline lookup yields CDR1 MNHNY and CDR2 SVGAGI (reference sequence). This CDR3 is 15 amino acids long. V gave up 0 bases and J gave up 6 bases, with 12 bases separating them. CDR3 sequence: CASSYSSGSGQPQHF. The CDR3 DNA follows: TGTGCCAGCAGTTACTCGTCAGGGTCGGGTCAGCCCCAGCATTTT.

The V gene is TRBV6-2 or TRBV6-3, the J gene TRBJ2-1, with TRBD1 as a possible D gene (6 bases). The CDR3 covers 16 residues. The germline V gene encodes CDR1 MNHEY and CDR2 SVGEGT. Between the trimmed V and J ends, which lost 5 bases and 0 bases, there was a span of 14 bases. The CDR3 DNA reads TGTGCCAGCAGTAAACAGGGCATTAGCTCCTACAATGAGCAGTTCTTC. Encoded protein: CASSKQGISSYNEQFF.

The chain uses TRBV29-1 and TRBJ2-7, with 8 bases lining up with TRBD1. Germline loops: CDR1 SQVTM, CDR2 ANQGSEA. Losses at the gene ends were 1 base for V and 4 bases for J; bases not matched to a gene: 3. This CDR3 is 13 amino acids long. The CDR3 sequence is CSVEGTGRYEQYF. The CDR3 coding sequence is TGCAGCGTTGAAGGGACAGGGAGATACGAGCAGTACTTC.

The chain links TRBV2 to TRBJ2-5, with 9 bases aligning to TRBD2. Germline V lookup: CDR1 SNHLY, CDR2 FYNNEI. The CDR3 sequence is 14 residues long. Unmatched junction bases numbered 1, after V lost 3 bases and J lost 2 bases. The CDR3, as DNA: TGTGCCAGCAGTGATAGCGGGGGACAAGAGACCCAGTACTTC. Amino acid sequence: CASSDSGGQETQYF.

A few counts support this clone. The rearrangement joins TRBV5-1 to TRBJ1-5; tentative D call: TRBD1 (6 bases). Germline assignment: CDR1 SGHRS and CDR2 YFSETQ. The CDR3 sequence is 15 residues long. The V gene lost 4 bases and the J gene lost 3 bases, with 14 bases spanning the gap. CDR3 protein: CASSLASGANQPQHF. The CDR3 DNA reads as TGCGCCAGCAGCCTTGCCTCAGGGGCCAATCAGCCCCAGCATTTT.

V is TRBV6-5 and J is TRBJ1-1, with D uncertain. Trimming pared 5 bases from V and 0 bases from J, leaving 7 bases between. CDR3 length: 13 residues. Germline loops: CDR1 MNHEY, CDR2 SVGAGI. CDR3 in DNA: TGTGCCAGCAGTCCTTTAATGAACACTGAAGCTTTCTTT. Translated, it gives CASSPLMNTEAFF.

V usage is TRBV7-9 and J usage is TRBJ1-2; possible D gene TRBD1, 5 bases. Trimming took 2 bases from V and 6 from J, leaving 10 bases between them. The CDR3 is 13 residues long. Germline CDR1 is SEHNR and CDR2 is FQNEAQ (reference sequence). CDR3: CASSLYKGDGYTF. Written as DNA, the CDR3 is TGTGCCAGCAGCTTATACAAAGGGGATGGCTACACCTTC. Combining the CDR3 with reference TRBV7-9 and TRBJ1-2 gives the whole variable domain DTGVSQNPRHKITKRGQNVTFRCDPISEHNRLYWYRQTLGQGPEFLTYFQNEAQLEKSRLLSDRFSAERPKGSFSTLEIQRTEQGDSAMYLCASSLYKGDGYTFGSGTRLTVV.

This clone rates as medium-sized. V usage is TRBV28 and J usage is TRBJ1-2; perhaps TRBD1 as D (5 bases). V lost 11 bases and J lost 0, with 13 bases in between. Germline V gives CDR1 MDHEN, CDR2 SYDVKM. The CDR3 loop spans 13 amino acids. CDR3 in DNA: TGTGCCGGAGCGGGGGGATCTAACTATGGCTACACCTTC. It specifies CAGAGGSNYGYTF.

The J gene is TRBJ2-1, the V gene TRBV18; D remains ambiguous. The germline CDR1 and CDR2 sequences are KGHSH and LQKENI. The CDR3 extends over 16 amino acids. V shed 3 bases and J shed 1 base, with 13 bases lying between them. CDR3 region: CASSPLQTGSYNEQFF. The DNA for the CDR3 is TGTGCCAGCTCACCCCTACAGACCGGTTCCTACAATGAGCAGTTCTTC.

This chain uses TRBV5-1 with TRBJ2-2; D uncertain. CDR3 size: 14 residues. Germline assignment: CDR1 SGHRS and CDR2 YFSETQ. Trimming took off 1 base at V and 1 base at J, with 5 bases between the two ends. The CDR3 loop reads CASSLTLNTGELFF. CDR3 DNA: TGCGCCAGCAGCTTGACATTGAACACCGGGGAGCTGTTTTTT.

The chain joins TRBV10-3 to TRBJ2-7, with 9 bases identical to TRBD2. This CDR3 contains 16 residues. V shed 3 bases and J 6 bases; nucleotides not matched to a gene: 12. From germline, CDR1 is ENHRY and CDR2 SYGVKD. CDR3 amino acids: CAISEGSGSPRIEQYF. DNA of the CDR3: TGTGCCATCAGTGAAGGTAGCGGGAGCCCCCGGATCGAGCAGTACTTC.

CDR3: CASSYHGGYTF. The CDR3 DNA reads TGTGCCAGCAGTTACCACGGTGGCTACACCTTC. The V and J genes are TRBV6-5 and TRBJ1-2; D gene uncertain. Looked up from germline, CDR1 is MNHEY and CDR2 is SVGAGI. The germline V and J ends were trimmed by 2 bases and 7 bases, with 5 bases remaining between them. There are 11 residues in the CDR3.

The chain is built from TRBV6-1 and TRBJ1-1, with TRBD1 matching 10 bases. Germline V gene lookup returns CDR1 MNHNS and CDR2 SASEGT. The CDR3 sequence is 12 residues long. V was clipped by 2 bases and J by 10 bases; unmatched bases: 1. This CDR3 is CASSERDRGAFF. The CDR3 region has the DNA TGTGCCAGCAGTGAAAGGGACAGGGGAGCTTTCTTT.

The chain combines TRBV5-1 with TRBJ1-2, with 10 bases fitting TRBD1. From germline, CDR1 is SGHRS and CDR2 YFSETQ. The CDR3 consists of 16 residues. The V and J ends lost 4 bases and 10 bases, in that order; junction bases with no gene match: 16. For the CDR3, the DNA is TGCGCCAGCAGCCCGACAGGGGGCAGCCAAAGTGGTGCCTACACCTTC. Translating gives CASSPTGGSQSGAYTF.

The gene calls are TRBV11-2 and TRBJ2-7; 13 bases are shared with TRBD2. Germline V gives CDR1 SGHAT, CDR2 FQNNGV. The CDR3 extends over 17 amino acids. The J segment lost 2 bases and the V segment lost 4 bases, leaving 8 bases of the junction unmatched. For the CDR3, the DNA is TGTGCCAGCAGCTCCGGACTAGCGGGAGCATATGCCTACGAGCAGTACTTC. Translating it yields CASSSGLAGAYAYEQYF.